Many counts were recorded for the clone carrying this T cell receptor (beta chain). The antigen is undetermined. Germline V lookup: CDR1 DFQATT, CDR2 SNEGSKA (reference sequence). The CDR3 is 16 amino acids. Unmatched junction bases numbered 8, after V lost 0 bases and J lost 4 bases. The entry originates in a study of T cells after yellow fever vaccination. Study-wide background: With SMART-Seq v4 Ultra Low Input, the fractions containing low cell numbers were prepared.

Study-wide findings and caveats: Clones that expanded after primary vaccination mostly reappeared after the booster (roughly 96% CD4, 88% CD8).

MiXCR was run by TCRdb on the 5' RACE reads, yielding one entry per CDR3 protein. This table has some 250,000 distinct CDR3 sequences, more than 3.5% appearing once. The V call is TRBV20-1, the J call TRBJ2-1; the match to TRBD2 covers 8 bases. The sequencing used PBMCs, collected 15 days after the yellow fever booster vaccination. The sequence came from a young man who received the YFV17D yellow fever vaccine. Here the CDR3 DNA reads TGCAGTGCTAGAGATCTCGGGGGGGGCGGTTACAATGAGCAGTTCTTC. Translating gives CSARDLGGGGYNEQFF.